This TCR beta chain was sequenced for a study of a mutant IDH1 vaccine in newly diagnosed glioma. Study-level information: Sex among treated patients split about 60% male, around 40% female; mean age was about 43 years. Patients arrived already treated with radiotherapy, temozolomide, or both, most having had both.

Study-wide results and caveats: Pseudoprogression looked unconnected to shifts in top peripheral T cell clonotypes. Vaccine-induced responses were seen in about 95% of patients, spanning several MHC alleles.

Specified time point: baseline, week 1 (first vaccination visit). Treatment described: pre-vaccination baseline after standard-of-care therapy. Sequenced by immunoSEQ multiplex PCR; TCRdb stores in-frame clones only, minus some. Here the sample spans about 38,000 clones, roughly 92% being singletons. Concerning this clone itself: Its antigen is not identified.

CDR3 size: 15 residues. CDR1 and CDR2 from the germline V gene are GTSNPN and SVGIG (reference sequence). The V end was cut by 3 bases, the J end by 0 bases, with 12 bases between. The receptor was derived from a man younger than 35 with glioma. The chain links TRBV30 to TRBJ2-1, with no clear D. This material consisted of PBMCs, taken from a glioma patient treated with radiotherapy, temozolomide or both. The CDR3 DNA reads as TGTGCCTGGAGGCCGGACCAGAGCTCCTACAATGAGCAGTTCTTC. Translation gives CAWRPDQSSYNEQFF.